This TCR beta chain was captured in a study of T-cell reconstitution after alpha-beta-depleted transplantation in children. Study findings and constraints: Among T cells one year after transplant, newly produced cells accounted for most counts and diversity. Surviving recipient T cells and thymic progenitors underlay high day-60 TCRbeta diversity in some patients. It was reported that alpha-beta T cells came from several hundred expanded graft clones (about two months after transplant).

With 10 bases removed from V and 0 bases from J, the gap between germline ends came to 10 bases. This CDR3 region has 13 residues. Germline lookup yields CDR1 ENHRY and CDR2 SYGVKD. On this clonotype: Its specificity is not known.

Molecular barcoding with unique molecular identifiers was used for the TCRbeta library. TCRdb reprocessed the PCR reads via MiXCR and lists one record per CDR3 protein. This sample has about 7,900 distinct CDR3 sequences, with about 30% found just once. V usage is TRBV10-3 and J usage is TRBJ2-1, with D unclear. The TCR originated in a boy under two years old who had a stem cell transplant for SCID, so the T cells may come from the graft donor. This material consisted of peripheral blood, taken 60 days after TCRalphabeta/CD19-depleted stem cell transplant. CDR3 coding DNA: TGTGCCACTTTCGCGCGCTCCTACAATGAGCAGTTCTTC. It specifies CATFARSYNEQFF.